Shown below are 21 T cell receptor beta chains from a single sample sequenced in a study of T cells after yellow fever vaccination. TCRdb re-called the 5' RACE reads with MiXCR, one entry per CDR3 protein. The sample lists fewer than 650,000 distinct CDR3 sequences, around a fifth occurring once. The sample consisted of PBMCs, taken about 21 days after the first yellow fever vaccination. The origin of the receptors is a man aged 18 to 30 who received the YFV17D yellow fever vaccine.

This clonotype turned up a few times. The chain employs TRBV24-1 and TRBJ2-2; 7 positions match TRBD1. Germline CDR1 is KGHDR and CDR2 is SFDVKD. CDR3 length equals 12 residues. Germline trimming cut 12 bases from V and 3 bases from J; bases unmatched to any gene: 3. In nucleotides, the CDR3 is TGTGCCTCCCAGGGGGACACCGGGGAGCTGTTTTTT. Amino acids: CASQGDTGELFF.

A few counts support this clonotype. The chain has TRBV29-1 and TRBJ1-1, with D hard to call. Trimming pared 4 bases from V and 11 bases from J, leaving 17 bases between. Germline V CDR1 and CDR2: SQVTM, ANQGSEA. The CDR3 length is 12 residues. CDR3 protein: CSVVSPASWAFF. In DNA form, the CDR3 reads TGCAGCGTTGTTTCCCCGGCCAGTTGGGCTTTCTTT.

This chain joins TRBV29-1 and TRBJ1-4; 9 nucleotides line up with TRBD1. This CDR3 is built from 14 residues. From germline, CDR1 is SQVTM and CDR2 ANQGSEA. After removal of 6 bases from V and 5 bases from J, the junction contained 7 bases not matched to a gene. The CDR3: CSVGGGQGNEKLFF. The CDR3, as DNA: TGCAGCGTCGGAGGGGGACAGGGAAATGAAAAACTGTTTTTT. Complete variable domain (other parts from reference TRBV29-1 and TRBJ1-4): SAVISQKPSRDICQRGTSLTIQCQVDSQVTMMFWYRQQPGQSLTLIATANQGSEATYESGFVIDKFPISRPNLTFSTLTVSNMSPEDSSIYLCSVGGGQGNEKLFFGSGTQLSVL.

This clonotype was observed a handful of times. The gene calls are TRBV6-6 and TRBJ2-7; D might be TRBD1 (6 bases). In germline, CDR1 is MNHNY, CDR2 SVGAGI (reference sequence). V shed 0 bases and J shed 5 bases, with 8 bases lying between them. The CDR3 length is 13 residues. The CDR3 DNA is TGTGCCAGCAGTTACTCGAGGGACAACGAGCAGTACGTC. This translates into CASSYSRDNEQYV.

V is TRBV9 and J is TRBJ1-1; D is undetermined. Deletions cut 0 bases from V and 0 bases from J, with 12 bases between. The germline gives CDR1 SGDLS, CDR2 YYNGEE. The CDR3 extends over 16 amino acids. The DNA for the CDR3 is TGTGCCAGCAGCGTAGGCTACCAGACATTGAACACTGAAGCTTTCTTT. Translation gives CASSVGYQTLNTEAFF. Using reference TRBV9 and TRBJ1-1 for the parts outside the CDR3, the full variable domain is DSGVTQTPKHLITATGQRVTLRCSPRSGDLSVYWYQQSLDQGLQFLIQYYNGEERAKGNILERFSAQQFPDLHSELNLSSLELGDSALYFCASSVGYQTLNTEAFFGQGTRLTVV.

This chain connects TRBV20-1 to TRBJ2-7; D may correspond to TRBD1 or TRBD2 (5 bases each). This CDR3 comprises 16 residues. Trimming stripped 4 bases from V and 0 bases from J, with 19 bases between. CDR1 is DFQATT, CDR2 SNEGSKA, per germline (reference sequence). CDR3 sequence reads: CSATKLGAIPSYEQYF. CDR3 sequence (DNA): TGCAGTGCTACAAAACTCGGGGCCATCCCCTCCTACGAGCAGTACTTC.

The rearrangement links TRBV10-3 to TRBJ1-6; TRBD1 agrees at 7 bases. This CDR3 has 13 amino acids. Germline V gene sequence: CDR1 ENHRY, CDR2 SYGVKD. V trimming: 7 bases; J trimming: 10 bases; junction bases outside the gene matches: 7. This CDR3 is CAITRGSDSPLHF. CDR3 DNA sequence: TGTGCCATCACCAGGGGGTCGGACTCACCCCTCCACTTT.

This clonotype was counted between two and nine times. The rearrangement links TRBV20-1 to TRBJ2-1; 8 nucleotides match TRBD2. The CDR3 totals 14 residues. J lost 2 bases, V lost 6 bases, and 6 bases had no gene match. Germline-derived CDR1 and CDR2 are DFQATT and SNEGSKA (reference sequence). In DNA form, the CDR3 reads TGCAGTGCCCCGCTAGCGGGTCCCTACAATGAGCAGTTCTTC. Amino acids: CSAPLAGPYNEQFF.

This rearrangement joins TRBV12-3 or TRBV12-4 to TRBJ2-3, with D possibly matching TRBD1 (6 bases). V lost 5 bases, J lost 6 bases, and 15 bases lay in between. CDR3 length: 14 amino acids. The CDR3 loop is CASSRVGAWDTQYF. The CDR3 coding sequence is TGTGCCAGCAGTCGCGTGGGGGCTTGGGATACGCAGTATTTT.

This chain links TRBV20-1 with TRBJ1-1; D is uncertain. In germline, CDR1 is DFQATT, CDR2 SNEGSKA (reference sequence). Trimming pared 3 bases from V and 2 bases from J, leaving 10 bases between. This CDR3 comprises 13 residues. The CDR3 nucleotides read TGCAGTGCTAGGAACCCGTCCAACACTGAAGCTTTCTTT. Its protein product is CSARNPSNTEAFF.

This clonotype was seen more than once but under ten times. This rearrangement joins TRBV12-3 or TRBV12-4 to TRBJ2-5; 10 bases align to TRBD1. This CDR3 contains 14 residues. V lost 3 bases and J lost 5; bases outside the gene matches: 3. Here the CDR3 reads CASSFGQGVETQYF. The CDR3, as DNA: TGTGCCAGCAGTTTTGGACAGGGGGTCGAGACCCAGTACTTC.

Here the CDR3 reads CASSLWASGGYEQYF. The CDR3 region has the DNA TGTGCCAGCAGCTTATGGGCTAGCGGGGGTTACGAGCAGTACTTC. The V and J genes are TRBV7-6 and TRBJ2-7, with 10 bases fitting TRBD2. Germline CDR1 and CDR2: SGHVS and FNYEAQ. This CDR3 is 15 amino acids long. Trimming cost V 2 bases and J 4 bases; bases outside gene matches: 5.

This chain joins TRBV5-5 and TRBJ1-2, with 11 bases that match TRBD1. V was clipped by 4 bases and J by 3 bases; unmatched bases: 8. CDR3 length equals 16 residues. The germline CDR1 and CDR2 sequences are SGHKS and YYEKEE (reference sequence). The CDR3 DNA reads as TGTGCCAGCAGCGAAGGACAGGGGGCCACTTACTATGGCTACACCTTC. This encodes CASSEGQGATYYGYTF.

The V and J genes are TRBV18 and TRBJ1-1; D remains unclear. V lost 1 base and J 3 bases, leaving 6 bases between the germline ends. The CDR3 sequence is 13 residues long. Germline CDR1 reads KGHSH; CDR2 reads LQKENI. DNA for the CDR3: TGTGCCAGCTCACCACGAACGGACACTGAAGCTTTCTTT. It translates to CASSPRTDTEAFF.

The chain recombines TRBV7-2 with TRBJ2-1, with 8 nucleotides matching TRBD2. Germline values: CDR1 SGHTA, CDR2 FQGNSA. J gave up 1 base and V 2 bases, and 10 bases lay outside the gene matches. The CDR3 is made up of 18 amino acids. The DNA of the CDR3 is TGTGCCAGCAGCTTACGAATGCTAGCGGGCACATCCTACAATGAGCAGTTCTTC. This sequence encodes CASSLRMLAGTSYNEQFF.

There are a few counts of this clonotype. The rearrangement joins TRBV11-3 to TRBJ2-2, with 8 bases identical to TRBD2. This CDR3 region has 16 residues. J lost 4 bases, V lost 6 bases, and 10 bases had no gene match. CDR1 and CDR2 from the germline V gene are SGHNT and YENEEA. The CDR3: CASRPHGGDGTGELFF. The CDR3 nucleotides read TGTGCCAGCAGACCACACGGGGGGGATGGCACCGGGGAGCTGTTTTTT.

The chain uses TRBV7-2 and TRBJ2-2; no clear D. The V end lost 8 bases, the J end lost 0 bases, and 4 bases lay between the germline ends. Germline V lookup: CDR1 SGHTA, CDR2 FQGNSA. The CDR3 is 12 residues long. Here the CDR3 DNA reads TGTGCCAGCGGATCGAACACCGGGGAGCTGTTTTTT. Amino acid sequence: CASGSNTGELFF.

The genes are TRBV4-1 and TRBJ2-7, with 14 positions matching TRBD2. This CDR3 has 22 amino acids. The V and J ends lost 0 bases and 5 bases, in that order; junction bases with no gene match: 21. Per germline, CDR1 MGHRA and CDR2 YSYEKL. The CDR3, as DNA: TGCGCCAGCAGCCAAGATCGGCCGGCGGGACTAGCGGGGGAGCTCCAAAGGAACGAGCAGTACGTC. Translated: CASSQDRPAGLAGELQRNEQYV.

This chain joins TRBV12-3 or TRBV12-4 and TRBJ2-1; 8 bases map to TRBD2. CDR3 length equals 13 residues. The J segment lost 10 bases and the V segment lost 2 bases, leaving 4 bases of the junction unmatched. CDR3 loop: CASSLRGGWEQFF. The CDR3 nucleotides are TGTGCCAGCAGTTTACGGGGGGGCTGGGAGCAGTTCTTC.

This clonotype was seen only a few times. The chain couples TRBV20-1 to TRBJ2-7, with 7 bases that match TRBD2. Germline CDR1 reads DFQATT; CDR2 reads SNEGSKA (reference sequence). Losses at the gene ends were 7 bases for V and 1 base for J; bases not matched to a gene: 7. The CDR3 length is 13 residues. CDR3: CSGTAGRSYEQYF. The CDR3 nucleotides read TGCAGTGGTACAGCGGGGCGATCCTACGAGCAGTACTTC.

This clonotype was detected only a few times. V usage is TRBV5-6 and J usage is TRBJ2-7; D is undetermined. V was pared by 3 bases and J by 6 bases, with 16 bases between. Germline CDR1 reads SGHDT; CDR2 reads YYEEEE. This CDR3 contains 14 residues. CDR3 loop: CASSWAVGFGEQYV. CDR3 sequence (DNA): TGTGCCAGCAGCTGGGCGGTAGGGTTCGGCGAGCAGTACGTC.